The 31 T cell receptor beta chains below all came from one sample that was sequenced in a study of cytomegalovirus exposure and HLA in healthy donors. The PCR had 60 Vbeta and 13 Jbeta primers. Sequenced by immunoSEQ multiplex PCR; TCRdb stores in-frame clones only, minus some. Here the sample spans over 200,000 clones, almost 85% being singletons. The sequencing sample was made of PBMCs. These receptors were taken from a woman in her thirties or forties in good health and CMV-seronegative.

The chain couples TRBV7-2 to TRBJ1-4; D remains unclear. CDR3 length: 15 amino acids. V was cut by 0 bases and J by 3 bases, with 8 bases left in between. The germline V gene encodes CDR1 SGHTA and CDR2 FQGNSA. CDR3 sequence (DNA): TGTGCCAGCAGCTTAGCGAGGCAGTCTAATGAAAAACTGTTTTTT. As protein: CASSLARQSNEKLFF.

This clone was picked up one time. The gene calls are TRBV7-8 and TRBJ2-5; the match to TRBD1 covers 10 bases. Germline CDR1 and CDR2: SGHVS and FQNEAQ. The CDR3 has 14 residues. The junction had 5 bases not matched to a gene; V was cut back by 3 bases and J by 7 bases. Here the CDR3 DNA reads TGTGCCAGCAGCTTGGGACAGGGGAAGGGGACCCAGTACTTC. This translates into CASSLGQGKGTQYF.

This clone showed up just once. The chain combines TRBV18 with TRBJ2-5; 7 bases line up with TRBD2. V shed 0 bases, J shed 6 bases, and the junction held 7 bases outside the gene matches. Per the germline V gene, CDR1 is KGHSH and CDR2 is LQKENI. CDR3 size: 15 residues. The CDR3, as DNA: TGTGCCAGCTCACCACCGGGACTAACCGGGAAGACCCAGTACTTC. It codes for CASSPPGLTGKTQYF.

The chain carries TRBV29-1 and TRBJ2-3, with TRBD2 matching 8 bases. The length of the CDR3 is 15 residues. Unmatched junction bases numbered 13, after V lost 7 bases and J lost 4 bases. Germline CDR1 reads SQVTM; CDR2 reads ANQGSEA. CDR3 nucleotide sequence: TGCAGCGCGATGCGGGGGGAAGGTCGAGCAGATACGCAGTATTTT. Translation gives CSAMRGEGRADTQYF.

The genes are TRBV6-6 and TRBJ2-3; D gene ambiguous. Germline V gene lookup returns CDR1 MNHNY and CDR2 SVGAGI (reference sequence). Trimming removed 5 bases at V and 6 bases at J, with 12 bases between. The CDR3 consists of 13 residues. The CDR3 sequence is CASSHLSVDTQYF. CDR3 in DNA: TGTGCCAGCAGTCACCTTTCGGTCGATACGCAGTATTTT.

The chain recombines TRBV7-2 with TRBJ1-2; no firm D call. CDR3 length equals 12 residues. The V end lost 8 bases, the J end lost 8 bases, and 15 bases lay between the germline ends. Looked up from germline, CDR1 is SGHTA and CDR2 is FQGNSA. The DNA for the CDR3 is TGTGCCAGCTTCCCCCCTGAGGGAGGCTACACCTTC. Its protein is CASFPPEGGYTF.

The V gene is TRBV6-5, the J gene TRBJ2-3; 13 bases line up with TRBD2. CDR3 length: 15 residues. Germline CDR1 MNHEY, CDR2 SVGAGI. V was pared by 6 bases and J by 5 bases, with 5 bases of the junction left unmatched. The CDR3, as DNA: TGTGCCAGCAGCCCACTAGCGGGGGGGATAGATACGCAGTATTTT. Amino acid sequence: CASSPLAGGIDTQYF.

The chain joins TRBV10-2 to TRBJ2-1; 9 positions agree with TRBD1. V trimming: 6 bases; J trimming: 2 bases; junction bases outside the gene matches: 11. This CDR3 has 17 residues. Germline assignment: CDR1 WSHSY and CDR2 SAAADI. The CDR3 DNA follows: TGCGCCAGCAGAGAGACACCGGGACAGGGTCCCTACAATGAGCAGTTCTTC. Translating gives CASRETPGQGPYNEQFF.

J is TRBJ2-1 and V is TRBV18, with TRBD2 matching over 9 bases. CDR1 is KGHSH and CDR2 is LQKENI in the germline V gene. The CDR3 extends over 17 amino acids. V was pared by 4 bases and J by 2 bases, with 9 bases of the junction left unmatched. CDR3 nucleotides: TGTGCCAGCTCACTCCCTGGGGCGGGGGGGCCCTACAATGAGCAGTTCTTC. Its translation: CASSLPGAGGPYNEQFF.

The chain links TRBV11-2 to TRBJ2-3; D ambiguous. The CDR3 runs to 16 residues. V was shortened by 1 base and J by 2 bases, with 13 bases between the two germline ends. CDR1 and CDR2 from the germline V gene are SGHAT and FQNNGV. CDR3 bases: TGTGCCAGCAGCTTAGGTGCTGGCAGAACCACAGATACGCAGTATTTT. Its translation is CASSLGAGRTTDTQYF.

The chain joins TRBV9 to TRBJ2-3; TRBD2 is a possible D gene (6 bases). The CDR3 sequence is 14 residues long. CDR1 is SGDLS and CDR2 is YYNGEE in the germline V gene. V was pared by 8 bases and J by 0 bases, with 13 bases between. CDR3 bases: TGTGCCAGTGGGCGGGGCGATAGCACAGATACGCAGTATTTT. This sequence encodes CASGRGDSTDTQYF.

V is TRBV29-1 and J is TRBJ2-6; D unresolved. V lost 5 bases and J 0 bases, leaving 17 bases between the germline ends. The CDR3 covers 17 residues. Germline CDR1 SQVTM, CDR2 ANQGSEA. The CDR3 sequence is CSVSETRIHSGANVLTF. CDR3 bases: TGCAGCGTTTCGGAGACCCGCATACACTCTGGGGCCAACGTCCTGACTTTC. Complete variable domain (other parts from reference TRBV29-1 and TRBJ2-6): SAVISQKPSRDICQRGTSLTIQCQVDSQVTMMFWYRQQPGQSLTLIATANQGSEATYESGFVIDKFPISRPNLTFSTLTVSNMSPEDSSIYLCSVSETRIHSGANVLTFGAGSRLTVL.

The chain recombines TRBV5-1 with TRBJ2-7; 12 nucleotides match TRBD1. The CDR3 spans 15 residues. The V and J ends lost 3 bases and 4 bases, in that order; junction bases with no gene match: 5. The germline CDR1 and CDR2 sequences are SGHRS and YFSETQ. The CDR3 region has the DNA TGCGCCAGCAGCTCCGGGACAGGGGGCGTTTACGAGCAGTACTTC. This codes for CASSSGTGGVYEQYF.

The chain uses TRBV6-1 and TRBJ2-5, with a weak D call TRBD1 (6 bases). The assigned J gene may be wrong: the sequence end matches TRBJ2-7 better. This CDR3 spans 13 amino acids. CDR1 MNHNS and CDR2 SASEGT come from the germline V gene. The chain's CDR3 is CASSVQGPYEQYF. CDR3 nucleotides: TGTGCCAGCAGCGTACAGGGACCCTACGAGCAGTACTTC.

The chain joins TRBV18 to TRBJ2-5; D not resolved. Trimming stripped 3 bases from V and 3 bases from J, with 2 bases between. Looked up from germline, CDR1 is KGHSH and CDR2 is LQKENI. This CDR3 has 11 amino acids. The CDR3 sequence is CASSPKETQYF. The CDR3 DNA follows: TGTGCCAGCTCACCTAAAGAGACCCAGTACTTC.

This clone occurred a few times. The chain has TRBV27 and TRBJ1-1; D remains ambiguous. This CDR3 has 13 residues. The germline V gene encodes CDR1 MNHEY and CDR2 SMNVEV (reference sequence). The V end lost 5 bases, the J end lost 0 bases, and 7 bases lay between the germline ends. As DNA, the CDR3 is TGTGCCAGCAGTCGGTCGATGAACACTGAAGCTTTCTTT. Translated: CASSRSMNTEAFF.

The CDR3 sequence: CAWRESGASQPQHF. DNA of the CDR3: TGTGCCTGGAGAGAGTCAGGGGCAAGTCAGCCCCAGCATTTT. The rearrangement uses TRBV30 and TRBJ1-5; the D gene is possibly TRBD1 (6 bases). Germline-derived CDR1 and CDR2 are GTSNPN and SVGIG (reference sequence). The germline V and J ends were trimmed by 3 bases and 6 bases, with 15 bases remaining between them. The length of the CDR3 is 14 residues.

The V gene is TRBV29-1, the J gene TRBJ2-7; possible D gene TRBD1, 6 bases. Trimming left V 4 bases short and J 1 base short, with 17 bases between. Germline V gene sequence: CDR1 SQVTM, CDR2 ANQGSEA. The CDR3 extends over 15 amino acids. This CDR3 is CSVAQGKVFSYEQYF. The CDR3 nucleotides are TGCAGCGTTGCACAGGGTAAGGTATTTTCCTACGAGCAGTACTTC.

This chain connects TRBV19 to TRBJ2-2, with TRBD1 matching over 7 bases. CDR3 length: 15 amino acids. CDR1 and CDR2 (germline): LNHDA, SQIVND (reference sequence). J gave up 7 bases and V 7 bases, and 12 bases lay outside the gene matches. The CDR3 DNA sequence: TGTGCCAGTACCCTTTCCAGGGGGATCATCGGGGAGCTGTTTTTT. It is translated as CASTLSRGIIGELFF.

The chain carries TRBV2 and TRBJ2-1; TRBD2 agrees at 11 bases. This CDR3 is built from 17 residues. Germline V gives CDR1 SNHLY, CDR2 FYNNEI. With V trimmed by 4 bases and J by 4 bases, 9 bases remained unmatched. CDR3 bases: TGTGCCAGCAGTGCTGGCCGCGCTAGCGGGGGGTACAATGAGCAGTTCTTC. This codes for CASSAGRASGGYNEQFF.

V and J are TRBV13 and TRBJ1-6, with no clear D. Germline V gene data show CDR1 as PRHDT and CDR2 as FYEKMQ (reference sequence). The CDR3 runs to 16 residues. Trimming removed 2 bases from V and 0 bases from J, with 8 bases in between. CDR3 residues: CASSLMGSSYNSPLHF. CDR3 nucleotide sequence: TGTGCCAGCAGCTTAATGGGGAGCTCCTATAATTCACCCCTCCACTTT.

The chain uses TRBV7-3 and TRBJ2-1; tentative D call: TRBD1 (5 bases). CDR1 is SGHTA, CDR2 FQGTGA, per germline. The V gene lost 0 bases and the J gene lost 10 bases, with 13 bases spanning the gap. CDR3 length: 14 residues. The CDR3: CASSLTQGGSEQFF. CDR3 nucleotides: TGTGCCAGCAGCTTAACGCAGGGCGGTAGCGAGCAGTTCTTC.

The chain couples TRBV30 to TRBJ2-4; a weak D match, TRBD1 (6 bases). The CDR3 extends over 14 amino acids. V lost 3 bases and J lost 8, with 17 bases in between. Germline values: CDR1 GTSNPN, CDR2 SVGIG (reference sequence). For the CDR3, the DNA is TGTGCCTGGAGCTTGACAGGTTATCGGGACATTCAGTACTTC. It yields the protein CAWSLTGYRDIQYF.

This sequence joins TRBV7-6 and TRBJ2-2; 11 bases fit TRBD1. The V segment lost 2 bases and the J segment 5 bases; nucleotides outside the gene matches: 7. Germline V gene lookup returns CDR1 SGHVS and CDR2 FNYEAQ. This CDR3 has 17 residues. In nucleotides, the CDR3 is TGTGCCAGCAGCTTAACCCCGGGACAGGGGGAAACCGGGGAGCTGTTTTTT. It encodes CASSLTPGQGETGELFF. Based on the CDR3 plus reference TRBV7-6 and TRBJ2-2, the full variable domain is GAGVSQSPRYKVTKRGQDVALRCDPISGHVSLYWYRQALGQGPEFLTYFNYEAQQDKSGLPNDRFSAERPEGSISTLTIQRTEQRDSAMYRCASSLTPGQGETGELFFGEGSRLTVL.

This chain's CDR3 is CASRPGGAYGYTF. In nucleotides, the CDR3 is TGTGCCAGCAGACCCGGGGGGGCCTATGGCTACACCTTC. The chain links TRBV7-8 to TRBJ1-2, with D perhaps TRBD1 (6 bases). Trimming took off 6 bases at V and 4 bases at J, with 12 bases between the two ends. The germline V gene encodes CDR1 SGHVS and CDR2 FQNEAQ. The CDR3 runs 13 residues.

The J gene is TRBJ1-1, the V gene TRBV5-1; maybe TRBD1 (6 bases). CDR3 length equals 13 residues. V was shortened by 5 bases and J by 0 bases, with 8 bases between the two germline ends. The germline V gene has CDR1 SGHRS and CDR2 YFSETQ. The CDR3 loop is CASRDSMNTEAFF. Written as DNA, the CDR3 is TGCGCCAGCAGGGACAGCATGAACACTGAAGCTTTCTTT.

CDR3 in amino acids: CASSLQSDTEAFF. CDR3 DNA sequence: TGTGCCAGCAGCTTACAGTCAGACACTGAAGCTTTCTTT. The chain joins TRBV7-9 to TRBJ1-1; no clear D. The CDR3 runs 13 residues. V was pared by 2 bases and J by 3 bases, with 7 bases between. Looked up from germline, CDR1 is SEHNR and CDR2 is FQNEAQ (reference sequence). Supplemented by reference TRBV7-9 and TRBJ1-1, the full variable domain reads DTGVSQNPRHKITKRGQNVTFRCDPISEHNRLYWYRQTLGQGPEFLTYFQNEAQLEKSRLLSDRFSAERPKGSFSTLEIQRTEQGDSAMYLCASSLQSDTEAFFGQGTRLTVV.

The chain has TRBV19 and TRBJ1-6, with D possibly being TRBD1 (6 bases). CDR1 and CDR2 from the germline V gene are LNHDA and SQIVND (reference sequence). V lost 2 bases to trimming and J lost 3 bases, with 14 bases between them. The CDR3 spans 17 residues. The CDR3 sequence: CASSITQDRSYNSPLHF. In DNA form, the CDR3 reads TGTGCCAGTAGTATAACTCAGGACAGAAGCTATAATTCACCCCTCCACTTT.

The rearrangement uses TRBV18 and TRBJ2-1; D uncertain. Trimming took 4 bases from V and 9 from J, leaving 10 bases between them. The CDR3 runs 12 residues. Germline V lookup: CDR1 KGHSH, CDR2 LQKENI. CDR3 amino acids: CASSLNNREQFF. The CDR3 DNA reads as TGTGCCAGCTCACTTAACAACCGTGAGCAGTTCTTC.

The chain links TRBV29-1 to TRBJ1-2; the D gene is possibly TRBD1 (6 bases). Trimming shortened V by 6 bases and J by 4 bases, and 12 bases separated the two germline ends. The CDR3 has 12 amino acids. From germline, CDR1 is SQVTM and CDR2 ANQGSEA. CDR3 nucleotide sequence: TGCAGCGTCTGGACAGCCAGCTATGGCTACACCTTC. Protein sequence: CSVWTASYGYTF.

The chain recombines TRBV29-1 with TRBJ1-2; the D gene is possibly TRBD1 (6 bases). CDR1 is SQVTM, CDR2 ANQGSEA, per germline. The V and J ends lost 6 bases and 8 bases respectively, with 16 bases between them. The CDR3 covers 12 residues. In DNA form, the CDR3 reads TGCAGCGTCCACAGGGCCGAGGGGGGCTACACCTTC. Protein: CSVHRAEGGYTF.